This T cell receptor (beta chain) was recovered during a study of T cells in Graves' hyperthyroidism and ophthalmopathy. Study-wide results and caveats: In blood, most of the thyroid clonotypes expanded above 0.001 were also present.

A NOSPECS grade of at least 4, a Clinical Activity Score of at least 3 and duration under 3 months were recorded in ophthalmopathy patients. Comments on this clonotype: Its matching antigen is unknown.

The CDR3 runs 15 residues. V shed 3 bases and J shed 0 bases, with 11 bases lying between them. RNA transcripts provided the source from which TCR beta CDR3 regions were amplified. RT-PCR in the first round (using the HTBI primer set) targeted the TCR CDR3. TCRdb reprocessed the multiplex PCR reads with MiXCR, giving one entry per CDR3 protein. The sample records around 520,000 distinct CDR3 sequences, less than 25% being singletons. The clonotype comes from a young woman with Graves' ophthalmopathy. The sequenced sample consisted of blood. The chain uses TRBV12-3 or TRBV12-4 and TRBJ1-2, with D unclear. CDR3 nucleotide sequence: TGTGCCAGCAGTTTTCTGGACGGAACTAACTATGGCTACACCTTC. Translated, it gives CASSFLDGTNYGYTF.